This T cell receptor (beta chain) was sequenced in a study of T cell responses to AZD1222 COVID-19 vaccine (dated by TCRdb to the early 2020s). Concerning the study at large: A total of roughly 240 trial participants underwent TCR sequencing, of whom 207 received two doses of AZD1222 and about 26 received two doses of the MenACWY control vaccine. Trial participants were enrolled by age into subgroups of 18-55, 56-69 and 70-plus years, and around 150, 28 and 57 TCR-sequenced participants, respectively, were included in these subgroups. What the research found in general, with its limitations: Only a handful of AZD1222 recipients were SARS-CoV-2 seropositive at baseline, limiting conclusions about previously exposed vaccinees. A significant rise in spike-specific TCR breadth and depth was observed after two AZD1222 doses relative to day 0 and relative to MenACWY recipients. Because no samples from the day 14 peak response were available, repertoires could be characterized only after the peak T cell response. CD4 TCRs associated with the vaccine covered the entire spike protein, and the dominant responses were in regions 160-218 and 743-854. Reportedly, close to half of the unique spike-specific TCRs recognized epitopes lying outside the regions that are mutated in the B.1.351 and B.1.1.7 variants. Participants were mostly white British and included more females than males, and it was suggested by the authors that clonal diversity may have been underestimated. The 56-69-year group was small, and its depth increase did not reach significance, likely because of low power.

The time point label for this specimen denotes: about 28 days (+/-7) after the second vaccine dose. AZD1222 recipients given second doses at about 4 weeks or at about 12 weeks were pooled, since spike-specific TCR depth and breadth were not found to differ between the two schedules. Vaccinee samples were obtained from the UK trials COV001 and COV002, which included a single-blind randomized controlled phase 2/3 trial of AZD1222 (ChAdOx1 nCoV-19) in healthy adults. For TCRbeta chain sequencing, PBMC samples were collected from trial participants at day 0 and at day 28 after the second dose. The CDR3 regions of human TCRbeta chains were analyzed by immunosequencing. On the authors' methods: TCRs in the repertoires were matched against a reference library of SARS-CoV-2-specific TCRs that had been generated with the MIRA antigen-specificity platform. Breadth was defined as the fraction of unique TCRs that were SARS-CoV-2-associated. Depth was defined as the fraction of total T cells that were SARS-CoV-2-associated. Using the MIRA data, each spike-specific TCR was mapped to the spike region that the TCR reacts to and placed in a CD4 or CD8 class. Log10-transformed breadth and depth values were compared by one-way ANOVA with Sidak's multiple comparisons tests. This immuneACCESS table, as held by TCRdb, lists in-frame sequences with V and J called but not all clones. Of the missing ones, under half trace to an unresolved V gene in checked studies; the others have no known cause. That table is the source of V, J and clone size, and D and trimming were worked out from the DNA. For this sample the table gives 65,000 to 70,000 clones, of which over 65% were detected only once. The biggest ten clones account for around a quarter of the sample.

This clone has just one count. Its binding antigen is unknown. No base quality information exists; no much larger clone differs at one position. CDR1 LGHNA and CDR2 YNFKEQ are derived from the germline V gene. The CDR3 runs 20 amino acids, cysteine and phenylalanine included. Of the read, only the CDR3 DNA is kept; its 60 bases are in frame from base 1. V loses 0 bases, J loses 1 base, and the germline ends lie 24 bases apart. The rearranged chain carries TRBV4-2 and TRBJ1-1; TRBD1 could be the D gene, as 5 bases match. This TCR came from an adult who received the AZD1222 COVID-19 vaccine. This specimen was peripheral blood, taken 28 days after the second AZD1222 dose. At the DNA level, the sequence is TGTGCCAGCAGCCAAGATGTCGGACGCAGGGCGGGGATGAAGAACACTGAAGCTTTCTTT. Its translation reads: CASSQDVGRRAGMKNTEAFF.